The subject of this entry is one T cell receptor beta chain. Its specificity is not known. Sequenced by immunoSEQ multiplex PCR; TCRdb stores in-frame clones only, minus some. This sample has 650,000 to 800,000 clones, with over 55% found just once. The sample comes from a study of shared clonotypes between healthy human individuals. Study summary: With ages of 18 to 49, the donors were two women and a few men. The study, taken as a whole, reports: Compared with clonotypes that all four donors shared, non-shared clonotypes had lower generation probabilities.

The authors divided CD4+ cells into CD45RA+ naive and CD45RA-negative memory subsets. The CDR3 runs 13 residues. Trimming removed 4 bases at V and 3 bases at J, with 9 bases between. The germline V gene has CDR1 SGDLS and CDR2 YYNGEE. The sequence was obtained from a woman aged 25 to 45 in good health. The chain uses TRBV9 and TRBJ2-3; perhaps TRBD2 as D (6 bases). The sequencing sample was made of memory CD4+ T cells sorted from blood. Specified subset: CD45RA-negative fraction. The CDR3 loop is CASSTGVTDTQYF. The DNA of the CDR3 is TGTGCCAGCAGCACGGGAGTAACAGATACGCAGTATTTT.